The rows below give T cell receptor beta chains drawn from one sample of a study of radiotherapy plus CTLA-4 blockade in lung cancer. The data were produced by immunoSEQ multiplex PCR, yet TCRdb's version contains in-frame clones alone and is incomplete. The sample includes about 100,000 clones, about 83% seen only once; the top ten take 0.65% to 1%. The sequencing used peripheral blood, collected from a patient treated with radiotherapy plus ipilimumab. The receptors here all came from a human donor with non-small cell lung cancer who had stable disease on radiotherapy plus ipilimumab. CDR3s include the opening cysteine and the closing phenylalanine or tryptophan. The order of the fields is D gene, clone size, J gene, V gene, CDR3 protein, CDR3 DNA. The D gene is left open where the match is weak. Where a row states a size, it is once, few, many or the class of an expanded clone; other rows omit it.

TRBD1	-	TRBJ2-2	TRBV5-1	CASSFVTGATGELFF	TGCGCCAGCAGCTTCGTGACAGGGGCCACCGGGGAGCTGTTTTTT
-	-	TRBJ1-2	TRBV7-8	CASSSDRGYTF	TGTGCCAGCAGCTCTGACAGGGGCTACACCTTC
-	-	TRBJ2-2	TRBV7-8	CASSLWRLVGGELFF	TGTGCCAGCAGCTTGTGGAGACTAGTAGGCGGGGAGCTGTTTTTT
-	once	TRBJ1-3	TRBV30	CAWRPGSSGNTIYF	TGTGCCTGGAGACCAGGTAGCTCTGGAAACACCATATATTTT
-	-	TRBJ2-1	TRBV19	CASSIQGGEQFF	TGTGCCAGTAGTATACAGGGCGGTGAGCAGTTCTTC
-	-	TRBJ2-2	TRBV6-1	CASRYRGTGELFF	TGTGCCAGCAGGTATAGGGGGACCGGGGAGCTGTTTTTT
-	-	TRBJ1-2	TRBV28	CASNPTGPYGYTF	TGTGCCAGCAATCCCACAGGGCCGTATGGCTACACCTTC
-	few	TRBJ1-1	TRBV5-1	CASSSNQGSTEAFF	TGCGCCAGCAGCTCGAACCAGGGTAGCACTGAAGCTTTCTTT
-	once	TRBJ1-5	TRBV2	CASSRDGTYSNQPQHF	TGTGCCAGCTCTAGGGACGGAACTTATAGCAATCAGCCCCAGCATTTT
TRBD1	-	TRBJ1-4	TRBV6-5	CASSYDRGEKLFF	TGTGCCAGCAGTTACGACAGGGGAGAAAAACTGTTTTTT
-	-	TRBJ1-5	TRBV4-2	CASSQEQGGVQPQHF	TGTGCCAGCAGCCAGGAACAGGGTGGGGTGCAGCCCCAGCATTTT
-	-	TRBJ1-2	TRBV4-1	CASSQDGAGGTYGYTF	TGCGCCAGCAGCCAAGATGGGGCAGGCGGGACCTATGGCTACACCTTC
-	-	TRBJ1-4	TRBV5-8	CASRLNSGARPRGEKLFF	TGTGCCAGCAGGTTAAACTCCGGGGCCCGCCCTCGAGGTGAAAAACTGTTTTTT
TRBD1	-	TRBJ2-6	TRBV7-6	CASSLTRGSGANVLTF	TGTGCCAGCAGCTTAACCAGGGGGTCTGGGGCCAACGTCCTGACTTTC
TRBD1	-	TRBJ2-6	TRBV9	CASSVAQGAGANVLTF	TGTGCCAGCAGCGTAGCACAGGGGGCTGGGGCCAACGTCCTGACTTTC
TRBD1	few	TRBJ2-3	TRBV19	CASSRGQGSDTQYF	TGTGCCAGTAGTAGGGGACAGGGGTCAGATACGCAGTATTTT
-	-	TRBJ2-7	TRBV4-1	CASSQGSSQVYEQYF	TGCGCCAGCAGCCAAGGTAGTAGCCAGGTCTACGAGCAGTACTTC
-	-	TRBJ2-7	TRBV5-4	CASSLAGQGGYF	TGTGCCAGCAGCTTGGCCGGGCAGGGAGGGTACTTC
-	-	TRBJ1-2	TRBV9	CASSIRGSYGYTF	TGTGCCAGCAGCATTAGGGGTTCCTATGGCTACACCTTC
-	-	TRBJ1-3	TRBV11-2	CASSWDDRPGNTIYF	TGTGCCAGCAGCTGGGACGACAGGCCTGGAAACACCATATATTTT
-	-	TRBJ2-7	TRBV27	CASSSLGGTGEQYF	TGTGCCAGCAGTTCCCTGGGCGGGACTGGCGAGCAGTACTTC
-	few	TRBJ2-7	TRBV7-2	CASSLVGGGEQYF	TGTGCCAGCAGCTTAGTCGGGGGTGGCGAGCAGTACTTC
-	few	TRBJ1-4	TRBV7-9	CASSSTPAGEKLFF	TGTGCCAGCAGCTCCACGCCGGCCGGGGAAAAACTGTTTTTT
-	-	TRBJ1-4	TRBV5-8	CASSPLGKANEKLFF	TGTGCCAGCAGCCCCTTGGGGAAGGCTAATGAAAAACTGTTTTTT
-	-	TRBJ2-2	TRBV7-6	CASSLAVGRTTGELFF	TGTGCCAGCAGCTTAGCGGTGGGACGGACCACCGGGGAGCTGTTTTTT
-	-	TRBJ2-3	TRBV7-6	CASSLAIRHQLDTQYF	TGTGCCAGCAGCTTAGCCATTCGACACCAATTGGATACGCAGTATTTT
TRBD1	-	TRBJ2-1	TRBV7-3	CASSSGGTGLNEQFF	TGTGCCAGCAGCTCAGGGGGGACAGGGTTAAATGAGCAGTTCTTC
TRBD1	-	TRBJ2-7	TRBV9	CASSSRTGSYEQYF	TGTGCCAGCAGCTCAAGGACAGGCTCCTACGAGCAGTACTTC
-	-	TRBJ2-5	TRBV7-6	CASSPSGGVGTQYF	TGTGCCAGCAGCCCCTCAGGGGGGGTGGGGACCCAGTACTTC
-	-	TRBJ1-3	TRBV6-1	CASRSIGNTIYF	TGTGCCAGCAGATCGATTGGAAACACCATATATTTT
TRBD1	-	TRBJ2-7	TRBV11-2	CASRAGQGALYEQYF	TGTGCCAGCAGGGCCGGACAGGGGGCTTTGTACGAGCAGTACTTC
-	-	TRBJ2-7	TRBV30	CAWSGMYEQYF	TGTGCCTGGAGTGGTATGTACGAGCAGTACTTC
-	-	TRBJ1-1	TRBV7-9	CASSLVGGRNTEAFF	TGTGCCAGCAGCTTAGTTGGGGGGCGGAACACTGAAGCTTTCTTT
-	-	TRBJ1-1	TRBV30	CAWIFRGVLSTEAFF	TGTGCCTGGATCTTTAGGGGGGTCCTGAGCACTGAAGCTTTCTTT
-	-	TRBJ1-2	TRBV15	CATSREETEYGYTF	TGTGCCACCAGCAGAGAAGAGACGGAATATGGCTACACCTTC
-	-	TRBJ1-2	TRBV7-6	CASSLGSGANYGYTF	TGTGCCAGCAGCTTGGGGAGCGGGGCTAACTATGGCTACACCTTC
TRBD2	-	TRBJ2-1	TRBV27	CASSLRSGRAISSYNEQFF	TGTGCCAGCAGTTTAAGGAGCGGGAGGGCCATAAGCTCCTACAATGAGCAGTTCTTC
-	-	TRBJ1-3	TRBV5-1	CASSLDQGGNTIYF	TGCGCCAGCAGCTTGGACCAGGGTGGAAACACCATATATTTT
TRBD2	-	TRBJ2-3	TRBV7-8	CASSPLAGGTDTQYF	TGTGCCAGCAGCCCTCTAGCGGGAGGCACAGATACGCAGTATTTT
-	-	TRBJ2-6	TRBV5-1	CASSDASGANVLTF	TGCGCCAGCAGCGACGCCTCTGGGGCCAACGTCCTGACTTTC
TRBD1	-	TRBJ1-1	TRBV20-1	CSGTGNTEAFF	TGCAGCGGGACAGGGAACACTGAAGCTTTCTTT
-	few	TRBJ1-6	TRBV7-2	CASSLGGNSPLHF	TGTGCCAGCAGCTTAGGAGGGAATTCACCCCTCCACTTT
TRBD1	-	TRBJ2-6	TRBV28	CASSGWDRFYSGANVLTF	TGTGCCAGCAGTGGCTGGGACAGGTTCTACTCTGGGGCCAACGTCCTGACTTTC
-	-	TRBJ2-1	TRBV27	CASSLLGREQFF	TGTGCCAGCAGTTTATTGGGACGTGAGCAGTTCTTC
-	-	TRBJ1-4	TRBV9	CASSVDLRPNEKLFF	TGTGCCAGCAGCGTAGACTTGCGGCCTAATGAAAAACTGTTTTTT
-	few	TRBJ2-7	TRBV28	CASSFTTNSYEQYF	TGTGCCAGCAGTTTCACGACAAACTCCTACGAGCAGTACTTC
-	once	TRBJ2-5	TRBV25-1	CASTERSPGEETQYF	TGTGCCAGCACCGAGCGCTCACCCGGGGAAGAGACCCAGTACTTC
-	-	TRBJ1-2	TRBV15	CATSREKGGYGYTF	TGTGCCACCAGCAGAGAGAAGGGCGGCTATGGCTACACCTTC